These T cell receptor beta chains were read from a single sample in a study of T cell responses to AZD1222 COVID-19 vaccine. Using immunoSEQ multiplex PCR, the repertoire was profiled, and TCRdb retains in-frame clones only, with some absent. In the table there are some 130,000 clones, over 85% of which are singletons. Sequencing was performed on peripheral blood, taken on day 0 of AZD1222 vaccination. These receptor sequences come from an adult in good health. The CDR3 runs from the conserved cysteine through the conserved F or W. Fields, in order: D gene, J gene, clone size, V gene, CDR3 protein, CDR3 DNA. The D gene is left open where the match is weak. Clone size is not always given. Where it is, it says once, few, many or a class for expanded clones.

D gene: TRBD2; J gene: TRBJ2-1; clone size: .; V gene: TRBV18; CDR3 protein: CASSPPASGHNEQFF; CDR3 DNA: TGTGCCAGCTCACCACCGGCTAGCGGACACAATGAGCAGTTCTTC
D gene: .; J gene: TRBJ1-2; clone size: .; V gene: TRBV6-5; CDR3 protein: CASSYSGVGYTF; CDR3 DNA: TGTGCCAGCAGTTACTCTGGGGTCGGCTACACCTTC
D gene: TRBD2; J gene: TRBJ2-7; clone size: once; V gene: TRBV10-3; CDR3 protein: CATKLAGGAEQYF; CDR3 DNA: TGTGCCACGAAACTAGCGGGAGGGGCCGAGCAGTACTTC
D gene: .; J gene: TRBJ1-2; clone size: .; V gene: TRBV7-9; CDR3 protein: CASSSWLGGASGYTF; CDR3 DNA: TGTGCCAGCAGCTCGTGGTTGGGGGGTGCCAGTGGCTACACCTTC
D gene: .; J gene: TRBJ2-7; clone size: once; V gene: TRBV7-9; CDR3 protein: CASSPGAGSRYEQYF; CDR3 DNA: TGTGCCAGCAGCCCGGGGGCCGGGTCGCGGTACGAGCAGTACTTC
D gene: TRBD2; J gene: TRBJ2-4; clone size: .; V gene: TRBV28; CDR3 protein: CASSLRLAGIPFLAKNIQYF; CDR3 DNA: TGTGCCAGCAGTTTAAGACTAGCGGGAATTCCTTTCCTAGCCAAAAACATTCAGTACTTC
D gene: .; J gene: TRBJ2-3; clone size: .; V gene: TRBV7-2; CDR3 protein: CASSLRVGGTSTDTQYF; CDR3 DNA: TGTGCCAGCAGCTTACGTGTCGGCGGGACTAGCACAGATACGCAGTATTTT
D gene: .; J gene: TRBJ1-5; clone size: .; V gene: TRBV5-1; CDR3 protein: CASSLGQGSGQPQHF; CDR3 DNA: TGCGCCAGCAGCTTGGGGCAAGGGTCCGGGCAGCCCCAGCATTTT
D gene: .; J gene: TRBJ2-2; clone size: .; V gene: TRBV5-1; CDR3 protein: CASSPGPSSTNTGELFF; CDR3 DNA: TGCGCCAGCAGCCCGGGACCGTCTTCGACGAACACCGGGGAGCTGTTTTTT
D gene: .; J gene: TRBJ1-2; clone size: .; V gene: TRBV6-6; CDR3 protein: CASSYSAGSGYTF; CDR3 DNA: TGTGCCAGCAGTTACTCGGCAGGGTCAGGCTACACCTTC
D gene: .; J gene: TRBJ2-1; clone size: .; V gene: TRBV10-3; CDR3 protein: CAISESGGVHNEQFF; CDR3 DNA: TGTGCCATCAGTGAGTCCGGGGGAGTGCACAATGAGCAGTTCTTC
D gene: .; J gene: TRBJ2-5; clone size: once; V gene: TRBV5-1; CDR3 protein: CASSLVGGETQYF; CDR3 DNA: TGCGCCAGCAGCTTGGTTGGGGGAGAGACCCAGTACTTC
D gene: .; J gene: TRBJ1-2; clone size: .; V gene: TRBV6-5; CDR3 protein: CASSSDRVYGYTF; CDR3 DNA: TGTGCCAGCAGTTCCGACAGAGTCTATGGCTACACCTTC
D gene: .; J gene: TRBJ2-7; clone size: .; V gene: TRBV29-1; CDR3 protein: CSVDGLDYEQYF; CDR3 DNA: TGCAGCGTTGACGGTCTCGACTACGAGCAGTACTTC
D gene: .; J gene: TRBJ2-7; clone size: few; V gene: TRBV6-2/TRBV6-3; CDR3 protein: CASSYSRTASYEQYF; CDR3 DNA: TGTGCCAGCAGTTACTCCCGGACTGCCTCCTACGAGCAGTACTTC
D gene: .; J gene: TRBJ1-1; clone size: .; V gene: TRBV27; CDR3 protein: CASSLQRAGPEAFF; CDR3 DNA: TGTGCCAGCAGTTTGCAGAGGGCGGGCCCTGAAGCTTTCTTT
D gene: TRBD1; J gene: TRBJ1-3; clone size: .; V gene: TRBV6-5; CDR3 protein: CASSTDRDSGNTIYF; CDR3 DNA: TGTGCCAGCAGTACCGACAGGGACTCTGGAAACACCATATATTTT
D gene: .; J gene: TRBJ2-3; clone size: .; V gene: TRBV28; CDR3 protein: CASVKEGPTDTQYF; CDR3 DNA: TGTGCCAGCGTAAAGGAGGGCCCCACAGATACGCAGTATTTT